Sequencing of this T cell receptor (beta chain) was carried out in a study of CD8+CD57+ T cells in acquired aplastic anemia. Looking at the study overall: On average, sorted CD4+ and CD8+ cells gave 2.5 to 4 ug of DNA. Study findings and constraints: Sharing between patients and controls was observed for around 30 CD8+ CDR3 sequences.

The CDR3 is 12 amino acids. Germline loops: CDR1 SQVTM, CDR2 ANQGSEA. Patients included in sequencing had previously demonstrated CD8+CD57+ cell expansion by flow cytometry. It was genomic DNA that served as the template for profiling TCR beta VDJ and CDR3. TCRdb re-called the reads through MiXCR, storing one row per CDR3 protein. The table lists under 500,000 distinct CDR3 sequences, roughly a third of them singletons. As to this clonotype: Its antigen remains unknown. Mismatch with germline at one junction end may stem from a read error.

V and J are TRBV29-1 and TRBJ2-1, with 7 bases identical to TRBD1. The clonotype comes from a human donor with aplastic anemia. Material for sequencing was sorted CD4+, CD8+, or CD8+CD57+ T cells (not recorded which) from PBMCs. The CDR3 spells CSVGQVYNEQFF. In nucleotides, the CDR3 is TGCAGCGTAGGACAGGTATACAATGAGCAGTTTTTC.